A selection of T cell receptor beta chains follows, all from one sample in a study of regulatory T cells in long-lasting Graves disease. TCRdb redid the calling of the multiplex PCR reads with MiXCR, one entry per CDR3 protein. The sample records about 440,000 distinct CDR3 sequences, about 15% being singletons. The same sample was also studied in work on T cells in Graves' hyperthyroidism and ophthalmopathy.

The specimen was peripheral blood mononuclear cells (PBMCs), collected at new diagnosis, from a patient treated with antithyroid drugs. These receptors all come from a woman aged 25 to 39 with Graves disease. Each CDR3 is given with its conserved first and last residue. D genes are given only for firm matches. The size field is filled for only some rows; it gives once, few, many or a size class.

cdr3_aa cdr3_nt d_call v_call clone_size j_call cdr3_length
CASSLRVAGTSGSRSSYNEQFF TGTGCCAGCAGTTTAAGGGTGGCCGGGACTAGCGGGAGTCGAAGCTCCTACAATGAGCAGTTCTTC TRBD2 TRBV12-3/TRBV12-4 many TRBJ2-1 22
CASSLQTSGNSYEQYF TGTGCCAGCAGCCTCCAGACTAGCGGGAACTCCTACGAGCAGTACTTC TRBD2 TRBV3-1 many TRBJ2-7 16
CASSLGQRVEQFF TGTGCCAGCAGCTTAGGCCAGCGAGTGGAGCAGTTCTTC NA TRBV5-4 few TRBJ2-1 13
CASSEDSSGANVLTF TGTGCCAGCAGTGAGGACAGCTCTGGGGCCAACGTCCTGACTTTC NA TRBV6-1 many TRBJ2-6 15
CSATRLAGAETDTQYF TGCAGTGCTACCCGACTAGCGGGAGCGGAGACAGATACGCAGTATTTT TRBD2 TRBV20-1 few TRBJ2-3 16
CASSSPGFLAGGTGELFF TGTGCCAGCAGCTCACCGGGATTTTTGGCGGGAGGCACCGGGGAGCTGTTTTTT TRBD2 TRBV11-2 few TRBJ2-2 18
CASSPRTARSYEQYF TGTGCCAGCAGCCCCCGGACAGCTCGATCCTACGAGCAGTACTTC NA TRBV5-5 NA TRBJ2-7 15
CASTRPSGSANTGELFF TGTGCCAGCACGAGGCCTAGCGGGAGCGCGAACACCGGGGAGCTGTTTTTT TRBD2 TRBV2 many TRBJ2-2 17
CASSEAYPGELFF TGTGCCAGCAGTGAAGCATATCCCGGGGAGCTGTTTTTT NA TRBV2 many TRBJ2-2 13
CASRRQGMSNQPQHF TGTGCCAGCAGGAGACAGGGGATGAGCAATCAGCCCCAGCATTTT TRBD1 TRBV6-1 NA TRBJ1-5 15
CASKVRAETQYF TGTGCCAGCAAAGTCAGGGCCGAGACCCAGTACTTC NA TRBV6-1 NA TRBJ2-5 12
CASTGPDSSYNEQFF TGTGCCAGCACCGGTCCCGATAGCTCCTACAATGAGCAGTTCTTC NA TRBV6-1 many TRBJ2-1 15
CASSYWPGLAATYEQYF TGTGCCAGCAGTTACTGGCCGGGACTAGCGGCTACCTACGAGCAGTACTTC TRBD2 TRBV6-2/TRBV6-3 NA TRBJ2-7 17